These T cell receptor beta chains were read from a single sample in a study of blood T cell repertoires in COVID-19. Libraries were prepared by immunoSEQ multiplex PCR; TCRdb keeps only in-frame clonotypes and omits some of them. Of 110,000 or so clones listed, roughly 79% are singletons. The sequenced material came from peripheral blood. All receptors come from a man aged 80 or over with acute or convalescent COVID-19. Each CDR3 is given with its conserved first and last residue. Fields, in order: V gene, D gene, clone size, J gene, CDR3 DNA, CDR3 protein. The D gene is left open where the match is weak. Size is omitted from some rows. Given values are once, few, many or a class for expanded clones.

v_gene: TRBV6-5
d_gene: .
abundance: .
j_gene: TRBJ1-5
CDR3nt: TGTGCCAGCACCCTGCAGTATTATCAGCCCCAGCATTTT
CDR3aa: CASTLQYYQPQHF

v_gene: TRBV20-1
d_gene: TRBD2
abundance: .
j_gene: TRBJ2-7
CDR3nt: TGCAGTGCTAGTAAAGCGGGGGCTATTCTGTACGAGCAGTACTTC
CDR3aa: CSASKAGAILYEQYF

v_gene: TRBV28
d_gene: TRBD1
abundance: .
j_gene: TRBJ2-7
CDR3nt: TGTGCCAGTACTCGGGACAGTCCCCACGAGCAGTACTTC
CDR3aa: CASTRDSPHEQYF

v_gene: TRBV6-6
d_gene: .
abundance: .
j_gene: TRBJ1-2
CDR3nt: TGTGCCAGCAGCCTACGACAGACCCGAAACAACTATGGCTACACCTTC
CDR3aa: CASSLRQTRNNYGYTF

v_gene: TRBV2
d_gene: .
abundance: .
j_gene: TRBJ1-1
CDR3nt: TGTGCCAGCAGTAACTTTAACACTGAAGCTTTCTTT
CDR3aa: CASSNFNTEAFF

v_gene: TRBV30
d_gene: .
abundance: .
j_gene: TRBJ1-2
CDR3nt: TGTGCCTGGGACAGCCCCAGATATGGCTACACCTTC
CDR3aa: CAWDSPRYGYTF

v_gene: TRBV11-3
d_gene: TRBD1
abundance: .
j_gene: TRBJ2-7
CDR3nt: TGTGCCAGCAGCTTCGGGACAGGTTACGAGCAGTACTTC
CDR3aa: CASSFGTGYEQYF

v_gene: TRBV5-1
d_gene: .
abundance: .
j_gene: TRBJ1-1
CDR3nt: TGCGCCAGCAGCGAGCAGGTGGCAGGGCCAAACACTGAAGCTTTCTTT
CDR3aa: CASSEQVAGPNTEAFF

v_gene: TRBV18
d_gene: TRBD1
abundance: .
j_gene: TRBJ1-6
CDR3nt: TGTGCCAGCTCACCCAGGACAGGGGGCGATTCACCCCTCCACTTT
CDR3aa: CASSPRTGGDSPLHF

v_gene: TRBV24-1
d_gene: .
abundance: .
j_gene: TRBJ1-2
CDR3nt: TGTGCCACCAGTGATCCGCGGAGGACAGCTGATAACTATGGCTACACCTTC
CDR3aa: CATSDPRRTADNYGYTF

v_gene: TRBV27
d_gene: .
abundance: once
j_gene: TRBJ1-5
CDR3nt: TGTGCCAGCAGTCGGACAGCTTATAGCAATCAGCCCCAGCATTTT
CDR3aa: CASSRTAYSNQPQHF

v_gene: TRBV19
d_gene: .
abundance: .
j_gene: TRBJ2-7
CDR3nt: TGTGCCAGTAGTATAGATGCCCGGGGACTTACCTACGAGCAGTACTTC
CDR3aa: CASSIDARGLTYEQYF

v_gene: TRBV3-1/TRBV3-2
d_gene: .
abundance: medium-sized
j_gene: TRBJ1-1
CDR3nt: TGTGCCAGCAGCCAAGGCCAAGGGGGTTCTGAAGCTTTCTTT
CDR3aa: CASSQGQGGSEAFF

v_gene: TRBV15
d_gene: TRBD2
abundance: .
j_gene: TRBJ2-1
CDR3nt: TGTGCCACCAGCAGCACTAGCGGGAGGGACAATGAGCAGTTCTTC
CDR3aa: CATSSTSGRDNEQFF

v_gene: TRBV5-1
d_gene: TRBD2
abundance: .
j_gene: TRBJ2-1
CDR3nt: TGCGCCAGCAGCTTGACGACTAGCGGGAGGCAATTCAATGAGCAGTTCTTC
CDR3aa: CASSLTTSGRQFNEQFF

v_gene: TRBV28
d_gene: TRBD1
abundance: .
j_gene: TRBJ2-7
CDR3nt: TGTGCCAGCAGCCGAGGGGGCTCAAAGAACGAGCAGTACTTC
CDR3aa: CASSRGGSKNEQYF

v_gene: TRBV19
d_gene: TRBD2
abundance: .
j_gene: TRBJ2-3
CDR3nt: TGTGCCAGTAGAGCTAGCGGGAGGCCTTCTAGCACAGATACGCAGTATTTT
CDR3aa: CASRASGRPSSTDTQYF

v_gene: TRBV5-1
d_gene: .
abundance: .
j_gene: TRBJ1-1
CDR3nt: TGCGCCAGCAGCTTGCCCCTGCAGGGGGAAGCTTTCTTT
CDR3aa: CASSLPLQGEAFF

v_gene: TRBV7-2
d_gene: .
abundance: .
j_gene: TRBJ2-5
CDR3nt: TGTGCCAGCAGCTTAGTTTCTTTAGAGACCCAGTACTTC
CDR3aa: CASSLVSLETQYF

v_gene: TRBV7-9
d_gene: .
abundance: .
j_gene: TRBJ1-6
CDR3nt: TGTGCCAGCAGCCTTGACAGAGAGCGCTCACCCCTCCACTTT
CDR3aa: CASSLDRERSPLHF

v_gene: TRBV7-9
d_gene: .
abundance: .
j_gene: TRBJ2-5
CDR3nt: TGTGCCAGCAGCTTACAATCGGGACAAGAGACCCAGTACTTC
CDR3aa: CASSLQSGQETQYF

v_gene: TRBV11-3
d_gene: .
abundance: .
j_gene: TRBJ2-1
CDR3nt: TGTGCCAGCAGCCCTAGCTCGGAGGGCAACTACAATGAGCAGTTCTTC
CDR3aa: CASSPSSEGNYNEQFF

v_gene: TRBV18
d_gene: .
abundance: .
j_gene: TRBJ2-3
CDR3nt: TGTGCCAGCTCACCAATGACAGCCGCCACAGATACGCAGTATTTT
CDR3aa: CASSPMTAATDTQYF

v_gene: TRBV28
d_gene: .
abundance: .
j_gene: TRBJ1-2
CDR3nt: TGTGCCAGCAGTTTATCGAGGAGAGAGACTGGCTACACCTTC
CDR3aa: CASSLSRRETGYTF

v_gene: TRBV9
d_gene: .
abundance: .
j_gene: TRBJ2-5
CDR3nt: TGTGCCAGCAGCGTCCTAATGACAGAAGAGACCCAGTACTTC
CDR3aa: CASSVLMTEETQYF

v_gene: TRBV10-3
d_gene: TRBD1
abundance: .
j_gene: TRBJ2-7
CDR3nt: TGTGCCATCAGTGAGTCGACAGGGACCTACGAGCAGTACTTC
CDR3aa: CAISESTGTYEQYF

v_gene: TRBV9
d_gene: .
abundance: .
j_gene: TRBJ2-5
CDR3nt: TGTGCCAGCAGCGTCTTCGGTCAAGAGACCCAGTACTTC
CDR3aa: CASSVFGQETQYF

v_gene: TRBV5-1
d_gene: TRBD1
abundance: .
j_gene: TRBJ2-3
CDR3nt: TGCGCCAGCAGCATTCGGACAGGGGGCGCAGATACGCAGTATTTT
CDR3aa: CASSIRTGGADTQYF

v_gene: TRBV27
d_gene: TRBD1
abundance: once
j_gene: TRBJ1-3
CDR3nt: TGTGCCAGCAGTTTGGCAGGGGGATCTGGAAACACCATATATTTT
CDR3aa: CASSLAGGSGNTIYF

v_gene: TRBV6-5
d_gene: TRBD1
abundance: .
j_gene: TRBJ2-5
CDR3nt: TGTGCCACGAGGCAGGGGGCTCAAGAGACCCAGTACTTC
CDR3aa: CATRQGAQETQYF

v_gene: TRBV7-3
d_gene: .
abundance: .
j_gene: TRBJ2-2
CDR3nt: TGTGCCAGCAGCTCGGTCCCCGGTAGCACCGGGGAGCTGTTTTTT
CDR3aa: CASSSVPGSTGELFF

v_gene: TRBV5-1
d_gene: TRBD1
abundance: .
j_gene: TRBJ1-1
CDR3nt: TGCGCCAGCAGCTGGACAGGGACAACTGAAGCTTTCTTT
CDR3aa: CASSWTGTTEAFF

v_gene: TRBV6-5
d_gene: TRBD2
abundance: .
j_gene: TRBJ2-3
CDR3nt: TGTGCCAGCAGTTACGAACTAGCGGGAGCCGATACGCAGTATTTT
CDR3aa: CASSYELAGADTQYF

v_gene: TRBV5-1
d_gene: TRBD1
abundance: once
j_gene: TRBJ1-1
CDR3nt: TGCGCCAGCAGCACGACAGGGGCAGGGACTGAAGCTTTCTTT
CDR3aa: CASSTTGAGTEAFF

v_gene: TRBV6-5
d_gene: TRBD1
abundance: .
j_gene: TRBJ1-4
CDR3nt: TGTGCCAGCAGTTCGGACAGGGCGGGGGAAAAACTGTTTTTT
CDR3aa: CASSSDRAGEKLFF

v_gene: TRBV6-6
d_gene: .
abundance: .
j_gene: TRBJ2-7
CDR3nt: TGTGCCAGCAGTTGGGAGACCTACGAGCAGTACTTC
CDR3aa: CASSWETYEQYF

v_gene: TRBV5-1
d_gene: TRBD1
abundance: once
j_gene: TRBJ2-3
CDR3nt: TGCGCCAGCAGCCTCGGCAGGGGGAGCACAGATACGCAGTATTTT
CDR3aa: CASSLGRGSTDTQYF

v_gene: TRBV5-4
d_gene: .
abundance: once
j_gene: TRBJ2-2
CDR3nt: TGTGCCAGCAGCTTGGGTGGAGGCGGAACAGGGGAGCTGTTTTTT
CDR3aa: CASSLGGGGTGELFF

v_gene: TRBV11-1
d_gene: .
abundance: .
j_gene: TRBJ2-1
CDR3nt: TGTGCCAGCAGCCGAGGGGGCTACAATGAGCAGTTCTTC
CDR3aa: CASSRGGYNEQFF

v_gene: TRBV10-2
d_gene: .
abundance: .
j_gene: TRBJ2-1
CDR3nt: TGCGCCAGCAGCCCTCTAGCCCCGGAGTACAATGAGCAGTTCTTC
CDR3aa: CASSPLAPEYNEQFF

v_gene: TRBV28
d_gene: .
abundance: once
j_gene: TRBJ1-2
CDR3nt: TGTGCCAGCAGTTTAATCAGGGTCTATGGCTACACCTTC
CDR3aa: CASSLIRVYGYTF

v_gene: TRBV19
d_gene: TRBD1
abundance: .
j_gene: TRBJ1-5
CDR3nt: TGTGCCAGTACCCTGGGACAGAATCAGCCCCAGCATTTT
CDR3aa: CASTLGQNQPQHF